This T cell receptor (beta chain) was captured in a study of OX40 agonist ivuxolimab in advanced cancers. Trimming left V 5 bases short and J 7 bases short, with 11 bases between. The length of the CDR3 is 13 residues. In germline, CDR1 is SGHTA, CDR2 FQGTGA. The method was immunoSEQ multiplex PCR; TCRdb's version includes in-frame clones alone and lacks a portion of them. The sample has some 73,000 clones, about 86% seen once. The sample consisted of CD4+ or CD8+ T cells sorted from blood, taken in a trial of the OX40 agonist ivuxolimab. The chain employs TRBV7-3 and TRBJ2-2, with D unresolved. The sequence was collected from an adult with an advanced solid tumor such as melanoma, head and neck, liver or kidney cancer. CDR3 coding DNA: TGTGCCAGCAGCAAAGACAATGGCGGGGAGCTGTTTTTT. This encodes CASSKDNGGELFF.